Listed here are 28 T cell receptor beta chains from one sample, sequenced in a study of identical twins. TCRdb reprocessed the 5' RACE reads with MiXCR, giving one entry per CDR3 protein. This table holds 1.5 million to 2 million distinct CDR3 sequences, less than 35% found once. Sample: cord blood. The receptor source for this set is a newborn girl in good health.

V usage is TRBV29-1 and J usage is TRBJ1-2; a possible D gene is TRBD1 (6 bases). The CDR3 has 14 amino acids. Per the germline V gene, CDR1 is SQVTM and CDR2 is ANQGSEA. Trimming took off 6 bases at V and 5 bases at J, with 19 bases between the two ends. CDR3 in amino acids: CSVAPRGGVYGYTF. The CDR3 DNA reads TGCAGCGTCGCCCCCAGGGGAGGGGTTTATGGCTACACCTTC.

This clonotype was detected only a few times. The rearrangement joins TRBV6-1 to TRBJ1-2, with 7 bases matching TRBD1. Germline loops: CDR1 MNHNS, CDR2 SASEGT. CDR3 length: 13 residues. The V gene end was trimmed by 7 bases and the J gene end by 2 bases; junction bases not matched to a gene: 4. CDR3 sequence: CASTDRNNYGYTF. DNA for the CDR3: TGTGCCAGCACGGACAGGAACAACTATGGCTACACCTTC.

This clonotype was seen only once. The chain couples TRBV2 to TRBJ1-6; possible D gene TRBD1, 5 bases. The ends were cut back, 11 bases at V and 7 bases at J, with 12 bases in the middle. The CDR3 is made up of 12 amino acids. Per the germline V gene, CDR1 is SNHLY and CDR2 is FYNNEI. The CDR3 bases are TGTGCCGGACAAGTTGGAAATTCACCCCTCCACTTT. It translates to CAGQVGNSPLHF.

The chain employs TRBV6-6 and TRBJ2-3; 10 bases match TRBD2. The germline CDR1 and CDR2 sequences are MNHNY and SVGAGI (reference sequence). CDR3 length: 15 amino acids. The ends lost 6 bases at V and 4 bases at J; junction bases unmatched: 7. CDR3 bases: TGTGCCAGCAGAACTCCGGGACTAGCGTCAGATACGCAGTATTTT. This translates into CASRTPGLASDTQYF.

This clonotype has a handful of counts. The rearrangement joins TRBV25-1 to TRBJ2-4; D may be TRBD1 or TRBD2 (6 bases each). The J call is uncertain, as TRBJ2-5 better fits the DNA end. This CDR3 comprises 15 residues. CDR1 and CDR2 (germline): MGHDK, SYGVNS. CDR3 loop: CASSELSGDLETQYF. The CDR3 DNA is TGTGCCAGCAGTGAATTGTCAGGGGACTTGGAGACCCAGTACTTC.

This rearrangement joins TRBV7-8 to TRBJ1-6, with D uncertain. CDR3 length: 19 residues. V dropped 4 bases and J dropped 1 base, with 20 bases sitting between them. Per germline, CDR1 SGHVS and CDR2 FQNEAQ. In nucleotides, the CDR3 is TGTGCCAGCAGCTCCAAGGGAGATCTTCGCAGGTCCTATAATTCACCCCTCCACTTT. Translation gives CASSSKGDLRRSYNSPLHF.

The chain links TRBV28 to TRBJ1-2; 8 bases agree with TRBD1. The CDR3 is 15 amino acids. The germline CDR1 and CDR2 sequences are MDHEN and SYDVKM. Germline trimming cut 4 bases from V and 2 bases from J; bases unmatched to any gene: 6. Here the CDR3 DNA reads TGTGCCAGCAGTTCCAGGGGGCGCGGAAACTATGGCTACACCTTC. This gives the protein CASSSRGRGNYGYTF.

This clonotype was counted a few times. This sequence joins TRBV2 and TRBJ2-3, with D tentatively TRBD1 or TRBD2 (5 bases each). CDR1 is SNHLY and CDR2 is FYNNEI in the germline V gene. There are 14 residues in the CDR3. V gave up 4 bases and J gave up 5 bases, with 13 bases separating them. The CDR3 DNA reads TGTGCCAGCAGTGCGGGGCCCTTGGGAGATACGCAGTATTTT. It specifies CASSAGPLGDTQYF.

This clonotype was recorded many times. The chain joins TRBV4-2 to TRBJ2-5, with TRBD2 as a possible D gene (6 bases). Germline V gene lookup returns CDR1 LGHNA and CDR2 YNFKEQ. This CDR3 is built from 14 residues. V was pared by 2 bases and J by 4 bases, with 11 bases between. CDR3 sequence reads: CASSQSLARETQYF. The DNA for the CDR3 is TGTGCCAGCAGCCAATCGCTAGCGAGAGAGACCCAGTACTTC.

This CDR3 reads CASSLKGSTEAFF. CDR3 in DNA: TGTGCCAGCAGCTTAAAAGGGAGCACTGAAGCTTTCTTT. The rearrangement uses TRBV7-9 and TRBJ1-1, with D uncertain. The CDR3 is 13 residues long. V was pared by 2 bases and J by 4 bases, with 8 bases between. Germline lookup yields CDR1 SEHNR and CDR2 FQNEAQ (reference sequence).

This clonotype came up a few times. CDR3 in DNA: TGTGCCAGCAGCTTAGGTTCGACGACTAGCGGCTCCTACGAGCAGTACTTC. Translating gives CASSLGSTTSGSYEQYF. The V call is TRBV7-6, the J call TRBJ2-7; 9 bases align to TRBD2. Trimming took 1 base from V and 0 from J; bases not matched to a gene: 7. CDR1 and CDR2 from the germline V gene are SGHVS and FNYEAQ. The CDR3 spans 17 residues.

The CDR3 protein is CASSYHGETQFF. In nucleotides, the CDR3 is TGTGCCAGCAGTTACCATGGAGAGACCCAGTTCTTC. V and J are TRBV6-5 and TRBJ2-1, with D unclear. The CDR3 totals 12 residues. Trimming removed 2 bases at V and 13 bases at J, with 12 bases between. The germline CDR1 and CDR2 sequences are MNHEY and SVGAGI.

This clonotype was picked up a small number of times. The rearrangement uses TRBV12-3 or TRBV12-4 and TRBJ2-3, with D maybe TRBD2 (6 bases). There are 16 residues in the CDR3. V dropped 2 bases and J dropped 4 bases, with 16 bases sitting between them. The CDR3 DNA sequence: TGTGCCAGCAGTTTAAGGCCAGGGCTAGCGTCAGATACGCAGTATTTT. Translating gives CASSLRPGLASDTQYF.

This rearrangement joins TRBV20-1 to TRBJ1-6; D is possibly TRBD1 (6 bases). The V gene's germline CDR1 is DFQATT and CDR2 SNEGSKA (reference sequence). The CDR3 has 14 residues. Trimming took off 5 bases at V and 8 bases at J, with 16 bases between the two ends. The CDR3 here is CSAPSGTRDSPLHF. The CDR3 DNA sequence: TGCAGTGCTCCCTCCGGGACACGGGATTCACCCCTCCACTTT.

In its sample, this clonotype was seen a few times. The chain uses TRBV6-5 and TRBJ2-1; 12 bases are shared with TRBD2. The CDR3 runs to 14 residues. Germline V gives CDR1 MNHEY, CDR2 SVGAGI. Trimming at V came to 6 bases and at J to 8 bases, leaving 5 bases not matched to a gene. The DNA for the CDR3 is TGTGCCAGCAGCCCCGGACTAGCGGGACATGAGCAGTTCTTC. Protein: CASSPGLAGHEQFF.

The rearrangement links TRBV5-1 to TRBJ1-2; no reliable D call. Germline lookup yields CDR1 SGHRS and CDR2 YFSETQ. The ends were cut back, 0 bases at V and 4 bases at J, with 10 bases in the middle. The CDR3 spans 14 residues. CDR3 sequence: CASSLEPGAYGYTF. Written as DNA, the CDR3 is TGCGCCAGCAGCTTGGAGCCGGGCGCCTATGGCTACACCTTC.

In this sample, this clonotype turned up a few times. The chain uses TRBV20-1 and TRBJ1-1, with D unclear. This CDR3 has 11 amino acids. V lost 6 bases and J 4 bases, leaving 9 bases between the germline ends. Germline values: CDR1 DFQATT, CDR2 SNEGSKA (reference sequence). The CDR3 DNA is TGCAGTGCCCCGAGGGTCACTGAAGCTTTCTTT. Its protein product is CSAPRVTEAFF.

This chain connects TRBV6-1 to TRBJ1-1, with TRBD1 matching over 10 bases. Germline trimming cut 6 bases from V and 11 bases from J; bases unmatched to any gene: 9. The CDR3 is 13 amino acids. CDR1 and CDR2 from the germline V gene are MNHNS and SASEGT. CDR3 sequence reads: CASRTGGPGFAFF. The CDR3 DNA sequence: TGTGCCAGCAGGACAGGGGGCCCGGGTTTTGCTTTCTTT.

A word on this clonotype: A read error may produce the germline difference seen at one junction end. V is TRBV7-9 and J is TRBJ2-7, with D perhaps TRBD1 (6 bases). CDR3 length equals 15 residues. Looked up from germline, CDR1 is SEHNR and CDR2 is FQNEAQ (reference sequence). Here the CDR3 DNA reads TGTGCCAGCACCTTAGGCGACAGGCCTTCCTACGAGCAGTACTTC. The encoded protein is CASTLGDRPSYEQYF.

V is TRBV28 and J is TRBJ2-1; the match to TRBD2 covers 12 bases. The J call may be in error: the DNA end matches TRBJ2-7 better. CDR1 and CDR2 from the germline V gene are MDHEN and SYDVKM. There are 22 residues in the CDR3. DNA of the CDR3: TGTGCCAGCAGTTTACCGGGGACCGGGACAACTAGCGGGGGGAGCTCCTACAATGAGCAGTACTTC. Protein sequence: CASSLPGTGTTSGGSSYNEQYF.

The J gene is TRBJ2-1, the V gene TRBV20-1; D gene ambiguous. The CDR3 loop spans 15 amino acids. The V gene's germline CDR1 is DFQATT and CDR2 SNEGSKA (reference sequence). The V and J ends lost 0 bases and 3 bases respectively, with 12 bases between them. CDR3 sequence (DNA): TGCAGTGCTAGAGATCTCGCACTTGGCTACAATGAGCAGTTCTTC. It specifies CSARDLALGYNEQFF.

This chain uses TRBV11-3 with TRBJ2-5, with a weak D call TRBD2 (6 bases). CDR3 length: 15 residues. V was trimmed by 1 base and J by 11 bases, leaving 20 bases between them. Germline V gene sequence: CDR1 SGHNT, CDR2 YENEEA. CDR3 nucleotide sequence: TGTGCCAGCAGCTTAGCCCCGGGACTCAACAATGAGCAGTACTTC. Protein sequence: CASSLAPGLNNEQYF.

CDR3 protein: CASSQALGIPGTAKNIQYF. The CDR3 coding sequence is TGCGCCAGCAGCCAAGCCCTCGGGATACCCGGGACAGCCAAAAACATTCAGTACTTC. The chain recombines TRBV4-1 with TRBJ2-4; D is perhaps TRBD1 or TRBD2 (5 bases each). This CDR3 has 19 amino acids. V lost 1 base and J lost 0, with 19 bases in between. CDR1 is MGHRA, CDR2 YSYEKL, per germline.

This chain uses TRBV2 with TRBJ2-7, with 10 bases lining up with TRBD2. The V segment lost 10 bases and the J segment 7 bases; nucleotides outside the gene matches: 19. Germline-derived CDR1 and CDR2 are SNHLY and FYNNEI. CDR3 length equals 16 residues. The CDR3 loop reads CATQRGSGGHYNEQYF. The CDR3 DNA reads TGTGCCACCCAGAGAGGTAGCGGGGGGCACTACAATGAGCAGTACTTC.

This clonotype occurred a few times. The CDR3 protein is CASSVGTSGRGSYEQYF. In DNA, the CDR3 is TGTGCCAGCAGCGTAGGGACTAGCGGGAGAGGCTCCTACGAGCAGTACTTC. The chain carries TRBV9 and TRBJ2-7; 13 nucleotides match TRBD2. The CDR3 is made up of 17 amino acids. Trimming cost V 0 bases and J 0 bases; bases outside gene matches: 3. In germline, CDR1 is SGDLS, CDR2 YYNGEE.

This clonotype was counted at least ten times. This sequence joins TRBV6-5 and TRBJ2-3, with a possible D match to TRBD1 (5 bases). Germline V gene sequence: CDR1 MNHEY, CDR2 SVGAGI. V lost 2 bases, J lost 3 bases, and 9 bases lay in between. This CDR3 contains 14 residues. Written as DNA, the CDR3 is TGTGCCAGCAGTTACACATCAGGGACAGATACGCAGTATTTT. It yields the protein CASSYTSGTDTQYF.

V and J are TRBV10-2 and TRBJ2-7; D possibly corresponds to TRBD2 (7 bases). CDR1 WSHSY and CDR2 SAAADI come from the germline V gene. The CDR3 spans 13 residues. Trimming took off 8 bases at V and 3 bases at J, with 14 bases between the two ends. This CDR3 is CASYREGYYEQYF. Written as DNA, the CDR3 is TGCGCCAGCTACAGGGAGGGCTACTACGAGCAGTACTTC.

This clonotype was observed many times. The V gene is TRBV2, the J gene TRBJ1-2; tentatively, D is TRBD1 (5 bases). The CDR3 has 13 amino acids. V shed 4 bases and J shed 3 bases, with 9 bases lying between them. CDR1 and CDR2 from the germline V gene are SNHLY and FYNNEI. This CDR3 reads CASSAGGHYGYTF. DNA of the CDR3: TGTGCCAGCAGTGCCGGGGGTCACTATGGCTACACCTTC.